The 3 T cell receptor beta chains in this list originate from one sample, sequenced in a study of blood T cell repertoires in COVID-19. Profiled with immunoSEQ multiplex PCR; TCRdb holds only in-frame clones, not every one. The repertoire includes around 290,000 clones, 87% of them detected once, and 7.8% sits in the top ten. Sequencing used peripheral blood. These receptors originate from a woman aged 45-60 years who had recovered from COVID-19.

This clone was detected once. The rearrangement links TRBV28 to TRBJ2-7; the match to TRBD1 covers 7 bases. Germline assignment: CDR1 MDHEN and CDR2 SYDVKM. V gave up 4 bases and J gave up 1 base; unmatched junction bases: 7. The CDR3 is 15 amino acids. CDR3 sequence reads: CASSSPGQLSYEQYF. As DNA, the CDR3 is TGTGCCAGCAGTTCGCCGGGACAGTTGTCCTACGAGCAGTACTTC.

The chain has TRBV5-8 and TRBJ2-5; 7 bases fit TRBD1. Trimming removed 0 bases from V and 5 bases from J; junction bases left unmatched: 7. This CDR3 spans 15 amino acids. Germline lookup yields CDR1 SGHTS and CDR2 YDEGEE. The CDR3 sequence is CASSLGQGIEETQYF. CDR3 nucleotides: TGTGCCAGCAGCTTGGGACAGGGCATCGAGGAGACCCAGTACTTC. The entire variable domain, with the rest obtained from reference TRBV5-8 and TRBJ2-5, is as follows: EAGVTQSPTHLIKTRGQQATLRCSPISGHTSVYWYQQALGLGLQFLLWYDEGEERNRGNFPPRFSGRQFPNYSSELNVNALELEDSALYLCASSLGQGIEETQYFGPGTRLLVL.

This clone showed up just once. The chain employs TRBV27 and TRBJ1-6; the D gene is possibly TRBD1 (6 bases). Looked up from germline, CDR1 is MNHEY and CDR2 is SMNVEV (reference sequence). V was clipped by 2 bases and J by 10 bases, with 12 bases between them. This CDR3 is built from 14 residues. CDR3: CASSLNRVRSPLHF. In DNA form, the CDR3 reads TGTGCCAGCAGTTTAAACAGGGTCCGGTCACCCCTCCACTTT.